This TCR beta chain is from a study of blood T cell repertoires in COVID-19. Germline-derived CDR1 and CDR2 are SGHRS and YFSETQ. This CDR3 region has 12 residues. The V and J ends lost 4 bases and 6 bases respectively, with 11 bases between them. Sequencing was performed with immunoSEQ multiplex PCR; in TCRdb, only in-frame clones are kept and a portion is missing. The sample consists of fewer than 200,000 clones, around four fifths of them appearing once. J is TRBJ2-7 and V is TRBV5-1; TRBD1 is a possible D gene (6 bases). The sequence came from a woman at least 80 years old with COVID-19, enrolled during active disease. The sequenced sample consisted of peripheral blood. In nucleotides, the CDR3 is TGCGCCAGCAGCCCAGGGGTGGGCGAGCAGTACTTC. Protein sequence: CASSPGVGEQYF.